This section outlines one T cell receptor (beta chain) sequence together with its context. Its antigen is not identified. This sample stems from a study of CD8 T cells in Susac syndrome. Study-wide results and caveats: Susac syndrome CD4+ T cell repertoires showed no clonal expansion.

Per germline, CDR1 SGHRS and CDR2 YFSETQ. The trim removed 4 bases at V and 7 bases at J, leaving 12 bases unmatched. This CDR3 comprises 16 residues. When the RNA was reverse transcribed, random hexamers were used with an input of roughly 0.45 to 1 ug. One entry per CDR3 protein, called by TCRdb with MiXCR from the immunoSEQ multiplex PCR reads. The table has about 170,000 distinct CDR3 sequences, 95% to 96% seen once. The V and J genes are TRBV5-1 and TRBJ2-1; 9 bases match TRBD2. Sequencing was carried out using CD4+ T cells from PBMCs. This receptor was obtained from a human donor with Susac syndrome. CDR3 region: CASSPAVAGAGNEQFF. CDR3 coding DNA: TGCGCCAGCAGCCCGGCGGTAGCGGGAGCCGGGAATGAGCAGTTCTTC.